Below are 22 T cell receptor beta chains sequenced from a single sample in a study of regulatory T cells in long-lasting Graves disease. Time point reported: persistent/refractory GD, antithyroid drugs over 5 years with positive TRAb. From PBMCs, RNA was extracted and then used to make the TCR library. Arm-PCR with iRepertoire HTBI primers amplified the CDR3 regions for these TCR beta libraries. TCRdb independently ran MiXCR on the multiplex PCR reads; one entry per CDR3 protein. The table lists over 650,000 distinct CDR3 sequences, 25% to 35% of them singletons. The sample consisted of peripheral blood mononuclear cells (PBMCs), taken when the disease was refractory, from a patient treated with antithyroid drugs. The receptors here all came from a female donor with Graves disease.

The J gene is TRBJ1-1, the V gene TRBV12-3 or TRBV12-4; possible D gene TRBD1, 5 bases. The CDR3 is 16 amino acids. The V and J ends lost 5 bases and 2 bases respectively, with 18 bases between them. CDR3 nucleotides: TGTGCCAGCAGTGTAACCCGGGACGGCCCAAACACTGAAGCTTTCTTT. Protein: CASSVTRDGPNTEAFF.

Regarding this clonotype: A read error is possible here, since a much larger clone lies one base away. For the CDR3, the DNA is TGTGCCAGCACTAGCACGGGACTAGCCAGGGAGCAGTACTTC. Protein product: CASTSTGLAREQYF. The chain carries TRBV6-2 or TRBV6-3 and TRBJ2-7; the match to TRBD2 covers 9 bases. Unmatched junction bases numbered 11, after V lost 7 bases and J lost 7 bases. The germline V gene has CDR1 MNHEY and CDR2 SVGEGT. The CDR3 runs 14 residues.

This clonotype was recorded a few times. The chain employs TRBV12-3 or TRBV12-4 and TRBJ2-7; 8 bases line up with TRBD1. The CDR3 sequence is 14 residues long. V was pared by 4 bases and J by 6 bases, with 8 bases of the junction left unmatched. This CDR3 is CASSSGQVTSEQYF. The CDR3 bases are TGTGCCAGCAGTTCGGGACAGGTAACATCCGAGCAGTACTTC.

This rearrangement joins TRBV25-1 to TRBJ2-5; D is perhaps TRBD1 (6 bases). This CDR3 region has 12 residues. Germline V CDR1 and CDR2: MGHDK, SYGVNS. Between the trimmed V and J ends, which lost 9 bases and 0 bases, there was a span of 8 bases. The CDR3 spells CARKGDQETQYF. Written as DNA, the CDR3 is TGTGCCAGAAAGGGGGACCAAGAGACCCAGTACTTC.

The sample holds a few counts of this clonotype. At one of its ends the junction is not consistent with the germline gene, which may arise from a read error. The rearrangement links TRBV11-2 to TRBJ2-1; TRBD2 is a possible D gene (7 bases). The CDR3 runs to 14 residues. From germline, CDR1 is SGHAT and CDR2 FQNNGV. In DNA, the CDR3 is TGTGCCAGCAGCTTAGTCCAGCGGGACAATGGGCAGTTCTTC. Its translation is CASSLVQRDNGQFF.

V usage is TRBV6-1 and J usage is TRBJ2-5, with 8 nucleotides matching TRBD2. The J call may be faulty, since TRBJ2-1 better matches the DNA end. From germline, CDR1 is MNHNS and CDR2 SASEGT. There are 12 residues in the CDR3. CDR3 nucleotides: TGTGCCAGCAGTACACGACTAGCGGAGCAGTTCTTC. Translation: CASSTRLAEQFF.

This clonotype turned up a few times. V and J are TRBV3-1 and TRBJ1-2; D is possibly TRBD1 (6 bases). V lost 2 bases and J lost 0, with 13 bases in between. The CDR3 covers 16 residues. Germline assignment: CDR1 LGHDT and CDR2 YNNKEL (reference sequence). The CDR3 DNA follows: TGTGCCAGCAGCCAACTGGGAACAGGGCCTAACTATGGCTACACCTTC. This gives the protein CASSQLGTGPNYGYTF.

The chain couples TRBV20-1 to TRBJ1-2, with 10 bases lining up with TRBD1. This CDR3 has 13 amino acids. Germline CDR1 and CDR2: DFQATT and SNEGSKA (reference sequence). The V gene end was trimmed by 6 bases and the J gene end by 4 bases; junction bases not matched to a gene: 5. The CDR3 reads CSARTGGRYGYTF. The CDR3, as DNA: TGCAGTGCAAGGACAGGGGGACGCTATGGCTACACCTTC.

V and J are TRBV5-1 and TRBJ2-7; the D gene is possibly TRBD1 (5 bases). Trimming cost V 0 bases and J 10 bases, with 14 bases left between them. CDR1 and CDR2 (germline): SGHRS, YFSETQ. The CDR3 totals 13 residues. This chain's CDR3 is CASSLDVRVDQYF. The CDR3, as DNA: TGCGCCAGCAGCTTGGATGTCAGGGTGGATCAGTACTTC.

The sample holds one count of this clonotype. The chain couples TRBV4-1 to TRBJ2-5, with D uncertain. V lost 1 base and J lost 2, with 8 bases in between. Per germline, CDR1 MGHRA and CDR2 YSYEKL. CDR3 length equals 14 residues. CDR3 sequence reads: CASSQVYGQETQYF. The CDR3 coding sequence is TGCGCCAGCAGCCAAGTTTATGGTCAAGAGACCCAGTACTTC.

The rearrangement uses TRBV20-1 and TRBJ1-2; TRBD1 is a possible D gene (5 bases). Germline CDR1 and CDR2: DFQATT and SNEGSKA (reference sequence). The CDR3 consists of 14 residues. The V end lost 6 bases, the J end lost 7 bases, and 21 bases lay between the germline ends. In nucleotides, the CDR3 is TGCAGTGCCAGATCAGTGGTCCCGGGGGGTGGCTACACCTTC. Its protein is CSARSVVPGGGYTF.

The V gene is TRBV6-1, the J gene TRBJ2-7; D might be TRBD2 (5 bases). Trimming cost V 6 bases and J 4 bases, with 13 bases left between them. Germline CDR1 is MNHNS and CDR2 is SASEGT. The CDR3 is 13 amino acids. CDR3 sequence (DNA): TGTGCCAGCAGCATCGGGATCTATTACGAGCAGTACTTC. It encodes CASSIGIYYEQYF.

This clonotype turned up a few times. The rearrangement joins TRBV3-1 to TRBJ1-1, with D perhaps TRBD1 (6 bases). The CDR3 totals 14 residues. Trimming shortened V by 2 bases and J by 0 bases, and 7 bases separated the two germline ends. Germline CDR1 is LGHDT and CDR2 is YNNKEL (reference sequence). The CDR3 reads CASSQSGVNTEAFF. The CDR3 nucleotides are TGTGCCAGCAGCCAATCAGGGGTGAACACTGAAGCTTTCTTT.

Many counts were recorded for this clonotype. The chain carries TRBV27 and TRBJ1-5; D perhaps matches TRBD1 (5 bases). Germline V gene lookup returns CDR1 MNHEY and CDR2 SMNVEV (reference sequence). Trimming shortened V by 5 bases and J by 0 bases, and 11 bases separated the two germline ends. The CDR3 runs to 15 residues. In nucleotides, the CDR3 is TGTGCCAGCAGTACAGGTGGCCGTAGCAATCAGCCCCAGCATTTT. Amino acid sequence: CASSTGGRSNQPQHF.

The chain combines TRBV20-1 with TRBJ2-7; perhaps TRBD2 as D (6 bases). V was pared by 6 bases and J by 0 bases, with 15 bases between. Looked up from germline, CDR1 is DFQATT and CDR2 is SNEGSKA (reference sequence). The CDR3 contains 14 residues. CDR3 amino acids: CSARETASSYEQYF. In nucleotides, the CDR3 is TGCAGTGCCCGGGAGACAGCGAGCTCCTACGAGCAGTACTTC.

Many counts were recorded for this clonotype. The genes are TRBV28 and TRBJ1-4, with D unresolved. The ends were cut back, 2 bases at V and 6 bases at J, with 10 bases in the middle. CDR3 length equals 14 residues. CDR1 and CDR2 from the germline V gene are MDHEN and SYDVKM. The DNA of the CDR3 is TGTGCCAGCAGTTTAAACAGTAGATATGAAAAACTGTTTTTT. It encodes CASSLNSRYEKLFF.

This rearrangement joins TRBV5-1 to TRBJ2-1, with 7 nucleotides matching TRBD2. This CDR3 has 15 residues. The V gene end was trimmed by 5 bases and the J gene end by 9 bases; junction bases not matched to a gene: 14. Germline values: CDR1 SGHRS, CDR2 YFSETQ. This chain's CDR3 is CASSTMRGTSGEQFF. The CDR3 DNA sequence: TGCGCCAGCAGTACAATGCGGGGGACCTCGGGTGAGCAGTTCTTC.

This clonotype was seen at least ten times. The chain uses TRBV28 and TRBJ1-2; 9 bases line up with TRBD1. This CDR3 comprises 15 residues. Germline V lookup: CDR1 MDHEN, CDR2 SYDVKM. After removal of 6 bases from V and 4 bases from J, the junction contained 9 bases not matched to a gene. The CDR3 region has the DNA TGTGCCAGCAGCCCTCCGACAGGGGGGGTCTATGGCTACACCTTC. Its protein is CASSPPTGGVYGYTF.

In this sample, this clonotype turned up a few times. The chain uses TRBV6-5 and TRBJ2-7; 8 bases align to TRBD1. Germline values: CDR1 MNHEY, CDR2 SVGAGI. This CDR3 has 12 amino acids. V lost 4 bases to trimming and J lost 6 bases; unmatched junction nucleotides: 2. CDR3 in amino acids: CASSWGTGEQYF. DNA for the CDR3: TGTGCCAGCAGTTGGGGGACAGGCGAGCAGTACTTC.

V and J are TRBV20-1 and TRBJ1-4; D might be TRBD1 (5 bases). This CDR3 has 14 residues. The V end lost 3 bases, the J end lost 6 bases, and 14 bases lay between the germline ends. The germline CDR1 and CDR2 sequences are DFQATT and SNEGSKA (reference sequence). CDR3 DNA: TGCAGTGCTAGCCCAGGGAGGGGTGATGAAAAACTGTTTTTT. Translation: CSASPGRGDEKLFF.

This clonotype appeared many times. The chain uses TRBV2 and TRBJ2-7; D might be TRBD1 or TRBD2, each matching 6 bases. V shed 8 bases and J shed 6 bases, with 26 bases lying between them. The CDR3 runs to 16 residues. Germline CDR1 is SNHLY and CDR2 is FYNNEI. The CDR3 nucleotides are TGTGCCAGCCGGGGGATCCCGGGACATCCGTCGCCCGAGCAGTACTTC. Translated: CASRGIPGHPSPEQYF.

This chain joins TRBV27 and TRBJ1-5; the D is unclear. Germline V CDR1 and CDR2: MNHEY, SMNVEV (reference sequence). V lost 5 bases, J lost 0 bases, and 11 bases lay in between. The CDR3 has 15 amino acids. The CDR3 protein is CASSPKQPSNQPQHF. CDR3 DNA sequence: TGTGCCAGCAGTCCTAAACAACCTAGCAATCAGCCCCAGCATTTT.